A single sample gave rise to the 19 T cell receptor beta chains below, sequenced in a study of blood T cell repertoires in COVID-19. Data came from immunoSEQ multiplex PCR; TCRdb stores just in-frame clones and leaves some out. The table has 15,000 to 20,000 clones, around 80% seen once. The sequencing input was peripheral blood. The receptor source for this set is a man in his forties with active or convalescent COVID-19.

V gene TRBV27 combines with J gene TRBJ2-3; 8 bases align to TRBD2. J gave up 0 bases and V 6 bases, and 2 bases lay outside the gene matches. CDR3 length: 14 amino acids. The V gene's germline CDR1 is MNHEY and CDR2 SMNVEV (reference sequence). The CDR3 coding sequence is TGTGCCAGCAGCGTAGCGGGAAGCACAGATACGCAGTATTTT. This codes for CASSVAGSTDTQYF.

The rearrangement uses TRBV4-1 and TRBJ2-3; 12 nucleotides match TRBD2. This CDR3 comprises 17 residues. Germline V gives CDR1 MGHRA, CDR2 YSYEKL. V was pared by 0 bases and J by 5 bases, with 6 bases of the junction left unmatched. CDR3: CASSQDLAGGLGDTQYF. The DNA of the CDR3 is TGCGCCAGCAGCCAAGATCTAGCGGGGGGGCTCGGAGATACGCAGTATTTT.

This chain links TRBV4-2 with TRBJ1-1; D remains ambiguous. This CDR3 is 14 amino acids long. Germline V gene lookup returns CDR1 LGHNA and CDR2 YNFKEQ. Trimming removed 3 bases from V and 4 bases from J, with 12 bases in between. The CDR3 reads CASSHPAGTTEAFF. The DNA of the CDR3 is TGTGCCAGCAGCCATCCCGCGGGTACCACTGAAGCTTTCTTT.

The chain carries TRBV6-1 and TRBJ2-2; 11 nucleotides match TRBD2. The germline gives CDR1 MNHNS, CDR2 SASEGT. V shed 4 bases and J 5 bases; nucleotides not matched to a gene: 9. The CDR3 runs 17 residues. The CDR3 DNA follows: TGTGCCAGCAGTGCGGATCGACTAGCGGGGTTAACCGGGGAGCTGTTTTTT. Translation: CASSADRLAGLTGELFF.

CDR3 DNA: TGTGCCAGCAGTTGGGACAGGGGAACAAACACCGGGGAGCTGTTTTTT. Its protein product is CASSWDRGTNTGELFF. The chain links TRBV2 to TRBJ2-2, with 10 bases lining up with TRBD1. This CDR3 has 16 amino acids. Germline CDR1 is SNHLY and CDR2 is FYNNEI. With V trimmed by 5 bases and J by 2 bases, 5 bases remained unmatched.

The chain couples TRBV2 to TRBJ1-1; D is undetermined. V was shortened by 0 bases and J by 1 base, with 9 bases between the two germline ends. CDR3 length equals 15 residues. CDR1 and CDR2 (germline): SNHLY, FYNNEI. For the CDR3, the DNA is TGTGCCAGCAGTGAAGCGTCTCACTGGAACACTGAAGCTTTCTTT. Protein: CASSEASHWNTEAFF. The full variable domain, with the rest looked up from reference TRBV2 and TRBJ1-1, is EPEVTQTPSHQVTQMGQEVILRCVPISNHLYFYWYRQILGQKVEFLVSFYNNEISEKSEIFDDQFSVERPDGSNFTLKIRSTKLEDSAMYFCASSEASHWNTEAFFGQGTRLTVV.

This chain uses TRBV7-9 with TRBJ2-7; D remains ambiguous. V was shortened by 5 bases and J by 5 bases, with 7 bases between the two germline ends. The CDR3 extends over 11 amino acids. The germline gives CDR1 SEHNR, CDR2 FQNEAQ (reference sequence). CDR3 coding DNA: TGTGCCAGCAGCAACGCGGACGAGCAGTACTTC. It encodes CASSNADEQYF.

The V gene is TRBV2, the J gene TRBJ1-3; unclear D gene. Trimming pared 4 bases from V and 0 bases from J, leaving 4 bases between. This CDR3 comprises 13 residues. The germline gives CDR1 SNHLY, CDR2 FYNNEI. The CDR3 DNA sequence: TGTGCCAGCAGTGTGAGCTCTGGAAACACCATATATTTT. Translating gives CASSVSSGNTIYF.

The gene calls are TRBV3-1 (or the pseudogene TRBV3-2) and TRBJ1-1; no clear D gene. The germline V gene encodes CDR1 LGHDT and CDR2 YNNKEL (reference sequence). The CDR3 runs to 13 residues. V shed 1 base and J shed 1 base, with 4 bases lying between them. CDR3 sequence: CASSQAENTEAFF. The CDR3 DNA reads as TGTGCCAGCAGCCAAGCAGAGAACACTGAAGCTTTCTTT.

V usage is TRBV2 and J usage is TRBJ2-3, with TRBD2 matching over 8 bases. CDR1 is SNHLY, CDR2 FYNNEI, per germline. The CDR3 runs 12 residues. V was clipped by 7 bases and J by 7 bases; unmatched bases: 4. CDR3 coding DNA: TGTGCCAGCAACGGGGGGGTAAATACGCAGTATTTT. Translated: CASNGGVNTQYF.

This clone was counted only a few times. The CDR3 loop reads CASSKRGTASNYGYTF. CDR3 nucleotide sequence: TGTGCCAGCAGCAAAAGGGGGACGGCGAGCAACTATGGCTACACCTTC. V usage is TRBV21-1 and J usage is TRBJ1-2; the table calls TRBD1, which could not be checked here. TRBV21-1 constitutes a pseudogene. The CDR3 spans 16 residues.

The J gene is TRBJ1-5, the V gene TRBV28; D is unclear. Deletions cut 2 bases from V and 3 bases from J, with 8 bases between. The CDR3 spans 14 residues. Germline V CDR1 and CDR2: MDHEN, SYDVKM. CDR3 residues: CASSLGPHNQPQHF. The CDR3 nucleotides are TGTGCCAGCAGTTTAGGGCCGCACAATCAGCCCCAGCATTTT.

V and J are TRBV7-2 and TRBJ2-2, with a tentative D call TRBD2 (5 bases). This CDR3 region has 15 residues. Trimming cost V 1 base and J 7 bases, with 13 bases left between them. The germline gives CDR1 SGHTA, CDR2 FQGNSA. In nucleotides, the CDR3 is TGTGCCAGCAGCTTAGGGCCCAGAGAGGGCGGGGAGCTGTTTTTT. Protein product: CASSLGPREGGELFF.

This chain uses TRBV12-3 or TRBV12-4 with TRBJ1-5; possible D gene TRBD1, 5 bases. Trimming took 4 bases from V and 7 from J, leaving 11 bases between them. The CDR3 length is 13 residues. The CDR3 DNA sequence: TGTGCCAGCAGTTCAGGGATAGGACAGCCCCAGCATTTT. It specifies CASSSGIGQPQHF.

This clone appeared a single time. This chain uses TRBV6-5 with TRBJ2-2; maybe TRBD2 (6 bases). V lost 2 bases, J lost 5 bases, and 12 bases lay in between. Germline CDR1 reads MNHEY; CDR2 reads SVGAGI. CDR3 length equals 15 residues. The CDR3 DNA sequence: TGTGCCAGCAGTTACCGGGGGTTGAGGACCGGGGAGCTGTTTTTT. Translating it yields CASSYRGLRTGELFF.

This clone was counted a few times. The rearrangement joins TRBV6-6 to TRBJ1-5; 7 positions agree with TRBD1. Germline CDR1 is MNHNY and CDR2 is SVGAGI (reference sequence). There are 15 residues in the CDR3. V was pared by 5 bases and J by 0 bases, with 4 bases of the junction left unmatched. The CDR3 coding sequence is TGTGCCAGCAGTCAGAGACAGGGTAGCAATCAGCCCCAGCATTTT. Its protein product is CASSQRQGSNQPQHF.

The CDR3 region has the DNA TGTGCCAGCAGTGACAGGTTAAACACTGAAGCTTTCTTT. Translated: CASSDRLNTEAFF. The rearrangement uses TRBV5-8 and TRBJ1-1, with D maybe TRBD1 (6 bases). The CDR3 runs to 13 residues. The germline gives CDR1 SGHTS, CDR2 YDEGEE. Trimming stripped 5 bases from V and 2 bases from J, with 10 bases between.

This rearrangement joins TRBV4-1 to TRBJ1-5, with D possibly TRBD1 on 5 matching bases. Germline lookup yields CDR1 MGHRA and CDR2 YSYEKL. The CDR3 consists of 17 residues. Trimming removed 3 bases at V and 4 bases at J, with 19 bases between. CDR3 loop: CASSQVTGGGINQPQHF. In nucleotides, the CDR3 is TGCGCCAGCAGCCAGGTTACAGGTGGGGGGATTAATCAGCCCCAGCATTTT.

CDR3: CASRMTDYGYTF. The CDR3 region has the DNA TGCGCCAGCAGGATGACAGACTATGGCTACACCTTC. The chain employs TRBV5-1 and TRBJ1-2, with D possibly TRBD1 on 5 matching bases. Germline V CDR1 and CDR2: SGHRS, YFSETQ. The CDR3 runs 12 residues. V shed 5 bases and J shed 3 bases, with 8 bases lying between them.